The 2 T cell receptor beta chains below come from one sample, sequenced in a study of cytomegalovirus exposure and HLA in healthy donors. Both 60 Vbeta primers and 13 Jbeta primers went into the PCR. Assay used: immunoSEQ multiplex PCR; TCRdb lists only in-frame clones, some missing. The sample contains some 250,000 clones, more than 75% of which appear only once. Sequenced: PBMCs. The receptors derive from a woman aged 40 to 49 in good health and CMV-seropositive.

The rearrangement links TRBV2 to TRBJ2-3; the match to TRBD1 covers 8 bases. Germline V gives CDR1 SNHLY, CDR2 FYNNEI. V lost 6 bases and J lost 2; bases outside the gene matches: 4. This CDR3 comprises 14 residues. In DNA form, the CDR3 reads TGTGCCAGCAGGGGGACAGGTTTCACAGATACGCAGTATTTT. It is translated as CASRGTGFTDTQYF.

The chain carries TRBV2 and TRBJ2-7; 10 bases align to TRBD2. The V gene's germline CDR1 is SNHLY and CDR2 FYNNEI. This CDR3 is built from 17 residues. The J segment lost 7 bases and the V segment lost 8 bases, leaving 20 bases of the junction unmatched. Written as DNA, the CDR3 is TGTGCCAGCCGTCCGACTAGCGGGTCCAGCCCGGGGGAGGAGCAGTACTTC. Translating gives CASRPTSGSSPGEEQYF.